This TCR beta chain was sequenced in a study of T cells expressing NK-cell markers. On the study more broadly: CD3+CD56+NKG2C+, CD3+CD56+NKG2C- and CD3+CD56-NKG2C+ T cells, once sorted, supplied the TCR beta repertoires. Among the eight sequenced donors, seven tested HCMV-seropositive and one tested seronegative.

To note about this clonotype: What it binds is unknown.

TCRdb re-analyzed the 5' RACE reads; it lists each CDR3 protein once, without DNA. The sample shows 440,000 or so distinct CDR3 sequences, and 6% to 8% sits with its ten largest clones. Study-level results: Of CD8+ T cells, about 1.0-8% belonged to dominant NKG2C+ clonotypes in six or seven donors.

CDR3 length: 15 residues. Germline loops: CDR1 SGHTA, CDR2 FQGNSA. The sequenced material came from blood T cells: a sorted CD56 or NKG2C T cell subset, CD4+ or CD8+ T cells, or bulk PBMC T cells (not recorded which). This TCR was recovered from a woman aged 18-70 years in good health. The gene calls are TRBV7-2 and TRBJ2-1. The chain's CDR3 is CASSLTLAAYNEQFF.